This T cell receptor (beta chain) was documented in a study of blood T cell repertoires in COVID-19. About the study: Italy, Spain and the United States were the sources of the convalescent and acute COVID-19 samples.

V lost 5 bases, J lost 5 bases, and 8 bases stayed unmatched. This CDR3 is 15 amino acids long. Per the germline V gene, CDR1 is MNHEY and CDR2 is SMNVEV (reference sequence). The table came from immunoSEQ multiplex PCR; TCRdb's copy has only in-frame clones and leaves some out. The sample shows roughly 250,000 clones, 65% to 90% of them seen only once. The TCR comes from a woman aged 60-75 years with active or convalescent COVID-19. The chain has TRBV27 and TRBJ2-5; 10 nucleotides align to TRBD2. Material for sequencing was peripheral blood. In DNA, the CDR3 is TGTGCCAGCAGTCTAAGCGGGGGGGCGAGGGAGACCCAGTACTTC. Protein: CASSLSGGARETQYF.